This T cell receptor (beta chain) was identified in a study of blood T cell repertoires in COVID-19. Study as a whole: Acute and convalescent COVID-19 specimens originated in the United States, Italy and Spain.

Generated by immunoSEQ multiplex PCR, the TCRdb table keeps only in-frame clones and is missing some. The sample holds about 86,000 clones, around four fifths seen once. V was clipped by 3 bases and J by 0 bases, with 6 bases between them. CDR3 length: 13 amino acids. Per germline, CDR1 SGHAT and CDR2 FQNNGV. The TCR was taken from an elderly woman with active or convalescent COVID-19. The chain has TRBV11-2 and TRBJ2-7; the D is unclear. Sequenced input: peripheral blood. The CDR3: CASSFYNSYEQYF. CDR3 coding DNA: TGTGCCAGCAGCTTTTACAACTCCTACGAGCAGTACTTC.